This T cell receptor beta chain was recovered during a study of early T cells in non-severe SARS-CoV-2 infection. Turning to the study itself: Sequencing of bulk RNA from unsorted whole blood was done, without chain pairing.

Germline-derived CDR1 and CDR2 are KGHSY and FQNENV. This CDR3 spans 13 amino acids. With V trimmed by 8 bases and J by 5 bases, 9 bases remained unmatched. Unique molecular identifiers tagged individual cDNA molecules. TCRdb re-derived calls from the 5' RACE reads in MiXCR, one entry per CDR3 protein. This table has around 20,000 distinct CDR3 sequences, around 4% appearing once. There are many counts of this clonotype. Antigen specificity is unknown. General study findings and limits: Using VDJdb, the matching emphasized anti-spike CD8 responses while missing private and CD4 specificities.

This sequence originates from an adult who was a healthcare worker with PCR-confirmed SARS-CoV-2 infection or an uninfected control (not recorded which). Specimen: whole blood. The chain uses TRBV16 and TRBJ2-7, with 7 bases fitting TRBD1. The CDR3 protein is CASSWTGSDEQYF. CDR3 in DNA: TGTGCCAGCTCTTGGACAGGCAGTGACGAGCAGTACTTC. The whole variable domain, filled in from reference TRBV16 and TRBJ2-7, reads GEEVAQTPKHLVRGEGQKAKLYCAPIKGHSYVFWYQQVLKNEFKFLISFQNENVFDETGMPKERFSAKCLPNSPCSLEIQATKLEDSAVYFCASSWTGSDEQYFGPGTRLTVT.